This entry describes one T cell receptor beta chain. Antigen specificity is unknown. The data derive from a study of CD8+CD57+ T cells in acquired aplastic anemia. Study at large: Each DNA sample taken from sorted CD4+ and CD8+ cells came to approximately 3.2 ug on average. Findings and limits, study-wide: About 29 sequences, all CD8+ CDR3, were shared between patients and controls.

Researchers used genomic DNA as the template to profile TCR beta VDJ and CDR3. TCRdb recomputed calls from the reads with MiXCR, one row per CDR3 protein. Among about 270,000 distinct CDR3 sequences listed, 56% were seen once. V was trimmed by 7 bases and J by 5 bases, leaving 15 bases between them. Germline V gene data show CDR1 as SNHLY and CDR2 as FYNNEI. CDR3 length equals 14 residues. The origin of this receptor is a human donor with severe aplastic anemia or a healthy control (not recorded which). J is TRBJ2-1 and V is TRBV2, with a tentative D call TRBD2 (5 bases). Sequences were obtained from sorted CD4+, CD8+, or CD8+CD57+ T cells (not recorded which) from PBMCs. This CDR3 is CASKAIRRNNEQFF. CDR3 bases: TGTGCCAGCAAGGCAATCAGGAGGAACAATGAGCAGTTCTTC.